The 3 T cell receptor beta chains given below trace back to one sample, sequenced in a study of blood T cell repertoires in COVID-19. The table came from immunoSEQ multiplex PCR; TCRdb's copy has only in-frame clones and leaves some out. Of just over 350,000 clones in the sample, about 90% are singletons; the top ten hold approximately 3.1%. Sequencing used PBMCs or T cells enriched from blood (not recorded which). Source of these receptors: a woman in her 30s who had recovered from COVID-19.

V is TRBV23-1 and J is TRBJ2-7, with a possible D match to TRBD1 (6 bases). TRBV23-1 carries the ORF label, with uncertain function. Trimming took 6 bases from V and 2 from J, leaving 17 bases between them. The CDR3 consists of 15 residues. The CDR3, as DNA: TGCGCCAGCAGCCTCGTTTTATGGGGGCCCTACGAGCAGTACTTC. This codes for CASSLVLWGPYEQYF.

V gene TRBV4-1 combines with J gene TRBJ2-1; 9 nucleotides agree with TRBD2. Germline values: CDR1 MGHRA, CDR2 YSYEKL. Losses at the gene ends were 4 bases for V and 4 bases for J; bases not matched to a gene: 5. The CDR3 has 15 residues. The CDR3 loop reads CASSRPSGEYNEQFF. In nucleotides, the CDR3 is TGCGCCAGCAGCCGCCCTAGCGGGGAGTACAATGAGCAGTTCTTC.

This chain links TRBV19 with TRBJ2-3, with D hard to call. CDR1 LNHDA and CDR2 SQIVND come from the germline V gene (reference sequence). This CDR3 spans 15 amino acids. The V and J ends lost 3 bases and 0 bases respectively, with 10 bases between them. The DNA of the CDR3 is TGTGCCAGTAGTATCGGCCAGACTAGCACAGATACGCAGTATTTT. Protein: CASSIGQTSTDTQYF.